The present entry profiles one TCR beta chain with its context. Repertoires were generated with immunoSEQ multiplex PCR, while TCRdb's copy carries only in-frame clones and drops some. The profile shows 60,000 to 90,000 clones, 85% to 95% of them singletons. The CDR3 is 14 amino acids. V was trimmed by 7 bases and J by 7 bases, leaving 17 bases between them. CDR1 and CDR2 from the germline V gene are MNHNY and SVGAGI (reference sequence). This specimen comes from a study of T cell changes during pregnancy in multiple sclerosis. The material was peripheral blood, obtained after pregnancy. The receptor was derived from a female donor in good health, enrolled as a control in a pregnancy study. The V call is TRBV6-6, the J call TRBJ2-1, with unresolved D. CDR3 loop: CASTTSQVQNEQFF. The CDR3 DNA follows: TGTGCCAGCACTACCAGCCAGGTCCAAAATGAGCAGTTCTTC.